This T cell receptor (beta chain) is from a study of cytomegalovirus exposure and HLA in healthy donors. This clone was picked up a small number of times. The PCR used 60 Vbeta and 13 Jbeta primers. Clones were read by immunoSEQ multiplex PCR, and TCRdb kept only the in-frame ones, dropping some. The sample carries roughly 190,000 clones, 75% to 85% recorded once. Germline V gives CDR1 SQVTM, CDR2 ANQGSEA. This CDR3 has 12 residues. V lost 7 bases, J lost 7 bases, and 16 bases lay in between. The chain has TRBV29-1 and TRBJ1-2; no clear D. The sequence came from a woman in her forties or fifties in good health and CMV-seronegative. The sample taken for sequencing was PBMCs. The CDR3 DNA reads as TGCAGCGCCCAAGAGGCGGGAGCTGGCTACACCTTC. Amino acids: CSAQEAGAGYTF.